This is a list of T cell receptor beta chains from one sample in a study of identical twins. Each CDR3 protein is one row after TCRdb ran MiXCR on the 5' RACE reads. This table holds some 590,000 distinct CDR3 sequences, roughly 9.5% found once. The sample also formed part of further work on yellow fever vaccine responses in identical twins.

Sequencing input: PBMCs. Source of these receptors: a woman aged 18-29 years in good health. Both conserved end residues are part of each CDR3. Each record gives: J gene, D gene, clone size, CDR3 length, V gene, CDR3 protein, CDR3 DNA. A D gene is named only where the DNA matches it firmly. Size values are once, few and many counts, or a class for expanded clones, and some rows have none.

>TRBJ2-4|.|.|18|TRBV10-3
CAFSFVPGRAGAKNIQYF
TGTGCCTTCAGTTTCGTTCCGGGACGTGCGGGTGCCAAAAACATTCAGTACTTC
>TRBJ1-4|.|.|14|TRBV12-3/TRBV12-4
CASSYAATNEKLFF
TGTGCCAGCAGTTACGCCGCAACTAATGAAAAACTGTTTTTT
>TRBJ2-2|TRBD1|many|16|TRBV12-3/TRBV12-4
CASSSLGQGNTGELFF
TGTGCCAGCAGTTCACTAGGACAGGGCAACACCGGGGAGCTGTTTTTT
>TRBJ2-7|.|many|13|TRBV5-6
CATQSRGAYEQYF
TGTGCCACCCAGTCGAGGGGGGCCTACGAGCAGTACTTC
>TRBJ2-1|.|.|15|TRBV10-2
CASSEPRSMNNEQFF
TGCGCCAGCAGTGAGCCCCGCTCTATGAACAATGAGCAGTTCTTC
>TRBJ2-7|.|.|15|TRBV7-2
CASSDRRDSSYEQYF
TGTGCCAGCAGCGACCGCCGGGACTCTAGCTACGAGCAGTACTTC
>TRBJ1-4|TRBD1|few|14|TRBV12-3/TRBV12-4
CASRQGQGFEKLFF
TGTGCCAGCAGACAGGGACAGGGCTTTGAAAAACTGTTTTTT
>TRBJ1-3|.|.|16|TRBV5-1
CASSFATTGNGNTIYF
TGCGCCAGCAGCTTCGCCACCACAGGGAACGGAAACACCATATATTTT
>TRBJ2-3|TRBD2|many|15|TRBV5-1
CASSPGLGGTDTQYF
TGCGCCAGCAGCCCGGGACTAGGGGGCACAGATACGCAGTATTTT
>TRBJ1-5|TRBD1|.|12|TRBV29-1
CSALTGAGPQHF
TGCAGCGCTCTGACAGGGGCAGGGCCCCAGCATTTT
>TRBJ2-2|.|many|14|TRBV27
CASSFFQETGELFF
TGTGCCAGCAGTTTTTTCCAGGAAACCGGGGAGCTGTTTTTT
>TRBJ2-2|.|many|14|TRBV29-1
CSVGGLFNTGELFF
TGCAGCGTTGGGGGGCTATTTAACACCGGGGAGCTGTTTTTT
>TRBJ2-7|TRBD2|.|16|TRBV28
CASSRPAAGGPGEQYF
TGTGCCAGCAGTCGCCCGGCAGCGGGGGGGCCGGGGGAGCAGTACTTC
>TRBJ2-2|.|few|15|TRBV2
CASSDTRENTGELFF
TGTGCCAGCAGTGATACCAGGGAGAACACCGGGGAGCTGTTTTTT
>TRBJ2-7|TRBD1|few|15|TRBV7-9
CASSPLTGDFHEQYF
TGTGCCAGCAGCCCGTTGACAGGGGACTTCCACGAGCAGTACTTC
>TRBJ2-1|.|many|13|TRBV10-3
CAISGGRGDEQFF
TGTGCCATCAGTGGCGGTAGGGGCGATGAGCAGTTCTTC
>TRBJ2-3|TRBD2|many|16|TRBV12-3/TRBV12-4
CASRKGLAGWGDTQYF
TGTGCCAGCAGAAAGGGACTAGCGGGATGGGGAGATACGCAGTATTTT
>TRBJ2-1|.|few|15|TRBV18
CASSPLTVSYNEQFF
TGTGCCAGCTCACCACTGACTGTCTCCTACAATGAGCAGTTCTTC
>TRBJ2-2|.|few|13|TRBV29-1
CSAPARGGGELFF
TGCAGCGCTCCCGCCAGGGGGGGTGGGGAGCTGTTTTTT
>TRBJ2-3|TRBD2|.|15|TRBV5-1
CASSLPSGGEDTQYF
TGCGCCAGCAGCTTGCCCAGCGGGGGAGAGGATACGCAGTATTTT
>TRBJ2-2|.|few|15|TRBV10-3
CAIGSTRPNTGELFF
TGTGCCATCGGATCGACTAGACCTAACACCGGGGAGCTGTTTTTT
>TRBJ2-7|TRBD1|.|13|TRBV24-1
CATSDVPGQGQYF
TGTGCCACCAGTGATGTGCCGGGACAGGGGCAGTACTTC
>TRBJ2-3|.|.|16|TRBV6-5
CASSYSKATSTDTQYF
TGTGCCAGCAGTTACTCGAAGGCCACTAGCACAGATACGCAGTATTTT
>TRBJ1-2|.|.|11|TRBV10-3
CAISAREGYTF
TGTGCCATCAGTGCCAGGGAAGGCTACACCTTC
>TRBJ2-7|.|many|13|TRBV28
CASSLNLGYEQYF
TGTGCCAGCAGTTTGAACCTAGGCTACGAGCAGTACTTC
>TRBJ2-7|.|many|12|TRBV29-1
CSVGASTYEQYF
TGCAGCGTTGGTGCGTCAACTTACGAGCAGTACTTC
>TRBJ2-3|TRBD1|many|16|TRBV4-3
CASSHSRTGNTDTQYF
TGCGCCAGCAGCCATTCACGGACAGGGAACACAGATACGCAGTATTTT
>TRBJ2-2|TRBD2|.|18|TRBV9
CASSAPGLAGGGTGELFF
TGTGCCAGCAGCGCTCCGGGACTAGCGGGGGGGGGCACCGGGGAGCTGTTTTTT
>TRBJ2-5|.|.|14|TRBV4-1
CASSQAGSRETQYF
TGCGCCAGCAGCCAAGCGGGAAGTCGGGAGACCCAGTACTTC
>TRBJ2-7|TRBD1|many|15|TRBV20-1
CSARDGGTGLYEQYF
TGCAGTGCTAGAGATGGTGGGACAGGACTCTACGAGCAGTACTTC
>TRBJ2-7|.|many|13|TRBV10-3
CAIKGPATYEQYF
TGTGCCATCAAGGGCCCTGCCACCTACGAGCAGTACTTC
>TRBJ1-4|.|few|15|TRBV15
CATSRDDSANEKLFF
TGTGCCACCAGCAGAGACGATTCCGCTAATGAAAAACTGTTTTTT
>TRBJ2-7|TRBD2|many|16|TRBV28
CASSLAGTSGSYEQYF
TGTGCCAGCAGTTTGGCCGGGACTAGCGGATCCTACGAGCAGTACTTC
>TRBJ2-6|.|few|16|TRBV10-3
CAISERHPSGANVLTF
TGTGCCATCAGTGAGCGACACCCTTCTGGGGCCAACGTCCTGACTTTC
>TRBJ2-3|.|few|13|TRBV2
CASSEGEHNPQYF
TGTGCCAGCAGTGAAGGGGAGCACAATCCGCAGTATTTT
>TRBJ2-3|.|many|12|TRBV6-2/TRBV6-3
CASSYSLHTQYF
TGTGCCAGCAGTTACTCGCTGCATACGCAGTATTTT
>TRBJ2-2|.|few|19|TRBV12-5
CASGLVPLSPPGNTGELFF
TGTGCTAGTGGTTTGGTACCCCTCTCTCCGCCAGGGAACACCGGGGAGCTGTTTTTT
>TRBJ1-5|.|many|11|TRBV6-1
CATQLGQPQHF
TGTGCCACCCAACTAGGTCAGCCCCAGCATTTT
>TRBJ2-5|.|.|12|TRBV6-6
CASSFALETQYF
TGTGCCAGCAGTTTTGCCCTCGAGACCCAGTACTTC
>TRBJ2-1|TRBD2|.|16|TRBV5-5
CASAWGTGLAAHEQFF
TGTGCCAGCGCCTGGGGGACGGGACTAGCAGCGCATGAGCAGTTCTTC
>TRBJ2-7|TRBD1|few|15|TRBV6-5
CASSYGHRGPYEQYF
TGTGCCAGCAGTTATGGTCACAGGGGGCCCTACGAGCAGTACTTC
>TRBJ2-5|.|many|12|TRBV7-2
CASSSNRETQYF
TGTGCCAGCAGCTCGAACAGAGAGACCCAGTACTTC
>TRBJ2-1|.|few|13|TRBV11-2
CASSLPPGDKQFF
TGTGCCAGCAGCCTTCCTCCCGGGGATAAGCAGTTCTTC
>TRBJ2-1|TRBD2|.|14|TRBV20-1
CSARRAGGLDEQFF
TGCAGTGCTAGGAGAGCGGGAGGGTTGGATGAGCAGTTCTTC
>TRBJ2-1|TRBD2|.|15|TRBV4-3
CASSLGTRGYNEQFF
TGCGCCAGCAGCTTAGGGACTAGGGGCTACAATGAGCAGTTCTTC
>TRBJ2-3|.|.|16|TRBV11-2
CASSRSFFSSTDTQYF
TGTGCCAGCAGTAGAAGCTTCTTTTCAAGCACAGATACGCAGTATTTT
>TRBJ2-1|TRBD2|few|14|TRBV7-9
CASSKLAGWNEQFF
TGTGCCAGCAGCAAGCTAGCGGGGTGGAATGAGCAGTTCTTC
>TRBJ2-7|TRBD1|few|13|TRBV29-1
CSGTGTGAYEQYF
TGCAGCGGGACCGGGACAGGGGCCTACGAGCAGTACTTC
>TRBJ2-5|.|few|17|TRBV10-3
CAISTQTGRYLQETQYF
TGTGCCATCAGTACACAAACCGGGCGGTACCTACAAGAGACCCAGTACTTC
>TRBJ1-1|.|few|15|TRBV12-3/TRBV12-4
CASSLYGEMNTEAFF
TGTGCCAGCAGTTTATACGGGGAAATGAACACTGAAGCTTTCTTT
>TRBJ2-3|TRBD1|.|16|TRBV18
CASSPRETGGTDTQYF
TGTGCCAGCTCACCTCGTGAGACAGGGGGCACAGATACGCAGTATTTT
>TRBJ1-5|.|.|13|TRBV6-2/TRBV6-3
CASRQNDNQPQHF
TGTGCCAGCAGACAAAACGACAATCAGCCCCAGCATTTT
>TRBJ2-7|.|many|11|TRBV29-1
CSAMKANEQYF
TGCAGCGCAATGAAGGCGAACGAGCAGTACTTC
>TRBJ2-3|.|many|16|TRBV25-1
CASSDMGAGVADTQYF
TGTGCCAGCAGCGACATGGGGGCAGGGGTGGCAGATACGCAGTATTTT
>TRBJ2-3|.|few|14|TRBV7-2
CASSSWTDTDTQYF
TGTGCCAGCAGCTCGTGGACCGACACAGATACGCAGTATTTT